This T cell receptor (beta chain) stems from a study of low-dose radiotherapy and immunotherapy resistance in tumors. At the level of the study: The regimen for patients comprised intravenous nivolumab 240 mg every two weeks plus intravenous ipilimumab 1 mg/kg every six weeks.

Time point described: before trial treatment. First-strand cDNA relied on TRAV- and TRBV-specific primers spanning alpha and beta chains. With a V-primer adapter and a constant-region primer, TCRs were amplified for 20 to 25 PCR cycles. Isolated mRNA underwent amplification via in vitro transcription. TCRdb re-analysed the reads in MiXCR, keeping a single row per CDR3 protein. The repertoire includes tens of thousands of distinct CDR3 sequences, around 17% of them detected once, and about 2.5% sits in the top ten. From germline, CDR1 is SQVTM and CDR2 ANQGSEA. This CDR3 is built from 14 residues. Details on this clonotype: A junction end diverges from the germline sequence, so it may reflect a read error.

The sequence derives from a male donor with prostate cancer. The chain recombines TRBV29-1 with TRBJ2-3, with 8 bases lining up with TRBD2. The sample in question was PBMCs, obtained before treatment. CDR3 DNA: TGCAGCGTTGAGATCGGGAGGGGCATAGATACGCAGGATTTT. Translating it yields CSVEIGRGIDTQDF.